This T cell receptor beta chain was sequenced during a study of blood T cell repertoires in COVID-19. For the study at large: Spain, Italy and the United States supplied samples that represented acute and convalescent COVID-19. Sample material is recorded as cDNA or gDNA derived from T cells, B-cell-depleted T cells, or PBMCs.

This CDR3 is 17 amino acids long. The V and J ends lost 1 base and 1 base, in that order; junction bases with no gene match: 8. CDR1 and CDR2 from the germline V gene are SEHNR and FQNEAQ (reference sequence). As processed by the authors: Counts of nucleated cells, estimated from reference gene primer amplification, were obtained. The protocol was immunoSEQ multiplex PCR, while the TCRdb copy is restricted to in-frame clones and leaves out a portion. D and trimming were read from the DNA, whereas the V and J calls and clone size are those reported in that table. The data show 250,000 or so clones, roughly 89% seen once. This clone was counted once.

Sample: peripheral blood. The TCR comes from a middle-aged woman who had recovered from COVID-19. V is TRBV7-9 and J is TRBJ1-1; 8 bases fit TRBD1. The CDR3 DNA follows: TGTGCCAGCAGCTTAGATGTCTCGACAGGGGCGAACACTGAAGCTTTCTTT. Amino acids: CASSLDVSTGANTEAFF.